This TCR beta chain was sequenced during a study of identical twins. The study, taken as a whole, reports: Modelling approaches yielded underestimates of out-of-frame TCR alpha sharing between monozygotic twins. Analyses of zero insertions could, in part, be confounded by invariant MAIT and iNKT cells. Twin-shared out-of-frame alpha sequences showed excess low generation probability.

In TCRdb, the 5' RACE reads were re-called with MiXCR into one record per CDR3 protein. The sample has 250,000 to 300,000 distinct CDR3 sequences, 9.5% seen once. This CDR3 comprises 13 residues. J lost 7 bases, V lost 5 bases, and 6 bases had no gene match. CDR1 is SGHNT and CDR2 is YYREEE in the germline V gene (reference sequence). A note on this clonotype: Antigen specificity is unknown.

The sample was also linked to a second study, of yellow fever vaccine responses in identical twins.

The receptor's source is a woman aged 18-29 years in good health. Sequenced: CD8+ T cells sorted from blood. V and J are TRBV5-4 and TRBJ2-1; 7 bases align to TRBD2. The CDR3 protein is CASRTSLSNEQFF. The CDR3 bases are TGTGCCAGCAGGACTAGCCTTTCGAATGAGCAGTTCTTC.